This TCR beta chain emerged from a study of shared clonotypes between healthy human individuals. Study-level findings and limits: It was the few donors that limited the genetic and exposure-history diversity represented. Depth of sequencing was expected to influence donor clonotype sharing.

In the original processing: Filtering differed for immunoSEQ, which gave only junction sequences without quality scores. Data came from immunoSEQ multiplex PCR; TCRdb stores just in-frame clones and leaves some out. Clone size and V and J calls were adopted from that table, with D and trimming inferred from the DNA. The data show about 2 million clones, 90% to 95% seen once. The germline V gene encodes CDR1 LGHNA and CDR2 YSLEER. Trimming removed 0 bases at V and 8 bases at J, with 16 bases between. The CDR3 is 16 residues long. CD4+ cells were split into CD45RA+ naive and CD45RA-negative memory subsets. Concerning this clone: Its matching antigen is unknown.

The sequenced material came from naive CD4+ T cells sorted from blood. Subset specified: CD45RA+ positively selected. The chain joins TRBV4-3 to TRBJ1-4; D is undetermined. This receptor was taken from a man aged 18 to 29 in good health. The CDR3 loop is CASSQDGPVQGEKLFF. The CDR3 DNA sequence: TGCGCCAGCAGCCAAGACGGGCCAGTACAAGGGGAAAAACTGTTTTTT.